This T cell receptor beta chain originates from a study of blood T cell repertoires in COVID-19. Study-level information: The study drew acute and convalescent COVID-19 samples from the United States, Italy and Spain. PBMCs, B-cell-depleted T cells, or T cells were the source of the cDNA or gDNA that made up the material.

Germline V lookup: CDR1 SGHRS, CDR2 YFSETQ. The V segment lost 2 bases and the J segment 6 bases; nucleotides outside the gene matches: 7. This CDR3 comprises 16 residues. The authors' processing: Researchers report that nucleated cell counts were estimated from reference gene primer amplification. Here immunoSEQ multiplex PCR was the method, and the copy in TCRdb shows in-frame clones only, minus some. That table is the source of V, J and clone size, and D and trimming were worked out from the DNA. The repertoire has over 55,000 clones, 75% to 85% of them found once; the top ten carry around 32%. The source material was peripheral blood. V is TRBV5-1 and J is TRBJ2-1, with 11 bases that match TRBD2. The clonotype was recovered from a human donor in a cohort sampled during active COVID-19. The CDR3 protein is CASSLAASGGINEQFF. CDR3 DNA sequence: TGCGCCAGCAGCTTAGCGGCTAGCGGGGGGATCAATGAGCAGTTCTTC.